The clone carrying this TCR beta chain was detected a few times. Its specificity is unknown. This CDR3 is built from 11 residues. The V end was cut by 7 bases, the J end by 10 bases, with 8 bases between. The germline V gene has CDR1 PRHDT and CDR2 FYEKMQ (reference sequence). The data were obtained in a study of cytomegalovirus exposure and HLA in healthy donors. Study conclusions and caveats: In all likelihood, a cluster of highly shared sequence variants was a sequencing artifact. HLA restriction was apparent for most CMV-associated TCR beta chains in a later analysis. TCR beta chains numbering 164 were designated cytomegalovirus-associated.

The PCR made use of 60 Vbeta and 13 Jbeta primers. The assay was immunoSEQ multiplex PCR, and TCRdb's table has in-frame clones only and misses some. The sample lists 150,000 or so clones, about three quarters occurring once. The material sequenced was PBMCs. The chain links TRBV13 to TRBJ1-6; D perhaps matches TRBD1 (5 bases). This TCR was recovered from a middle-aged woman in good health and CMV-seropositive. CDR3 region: CASNGGSPLHF. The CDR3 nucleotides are TGTGCCAGCAACGGGGGGTCACCCCTCCACTTT.